A selection of T cell receptor beta chains follows, all from one sample in a study of blood T cell repertoires in COVID-19. Measured with immunoSEQ multiplex PCR; TCRdb has only the in-frame clones, and not every one. The sample yields 15,000 to 20,000 clones, about 80% seen once. Sequencing was performed on peripheral blood. The receptors stem from a human donor in a cohort sampled during active COVID-19. CDR3s include the opening cysteine and the closing phenylalanine or tryptophan. A D gene is named only where the DNA matches it firmly. Clone size is given for some rows only: seen once, a few or many times, or a class if the clone is expanded.

clone_size d_call j_call v_call cdr3_aa cdr3_nt
- TRBD1 TRBJ1-4 TRBV2 CASARDRGGGKLFF TGTGCCAGCGCGAGGGACAGGGGAGGTGGAAAACTGTTTTTT
- TRBD2 TRBJ2-2 TRBV6-1 CASSESYGAGDPTGELFF TGTGCCAGCAGTGAAAGCTACGGGGCGGGGGATCCCACCGGGGAGCTGTTTTTT
- TRBD2 TRBJ2-2 TRBV5-1 CASSLGSAGGPTSTGELFF TGCGCCAGCAGCTTGGGTTCGGCGGGAGGGCCAACTTCTACCGGGGAGCTGTTTTTT
few TRBD2 TRBJ2-1 TRBV7-8 CASSHLGGWGRHLTEGSYNEQFF TGTGCCAGCAGCCACCTGGGGGGGTGGGGGAGGCACCTAACCGAGGGCTCCTACAATGAGCAGTTCTTC
- TRBD2 TRBJ2-1 TRBV5-1 CASSLSGTSGGNEQFF TGCGCCAGCAGCTTATCCGGGACTAGCGGTGGGAATGAGCAGTTCTTC
- - TRBJ2-5 TRBV12-3/TRBV12-4 CASSEVVQETQYF TGTGCCAGCAGTGAGGTGGTCCAAGAGACCCAGTACTTC
- TRBD2 TRBJ2-3 TRBV28 CASSLSGGGRIGDTQYF TGTGCCAGCAGTTTATCCGGCGGCGGGAGGATTGGGGATACGCAGTATTTT
- TRBD2 TRBJ2-5 TRBV5-1 CASSGTSGRLETQYF TGCGCCAGCAGCGGGACTAGCGGGAGGTTGGAGACCCAGTACTTC
- TRBD1 TRBJ2-4 TRBV19 CASSMGFEGQGPWAKNIQYF TGTGCCAGTAGTATGGGGTTTGAAGGACAGGGGCCCTGGGCCAAAAACATTCAGTACTTC
- TRBD2 TRBJ2-2 TRBV7-3 CASSPRVSSGSTGELFF TGTGCCAGCAGCCCTCGAGTATCTAGCGGTAGCACCGGGGAGCTGTTTTTT
few TRBD1 TRBJ1-5 TRBV7-9 CASSSDRVPNQPQHF TGTGCCAGCAGCTCGGACAGGGTGCCCAATCAGCCCCAGCATTTT
- - TRBJ1-6 TRBV19 CASRKHEDNSPLHF TGTGCCAGTAGAAAACATGAGGATAATTCACCCCTCCACTTT
- TRBD2 TRBJ2-7 TRBV28 CASCATSGRGEQYF TGTGCCAGCTGCGCGACTAGCGGGAGGGGAGAGCAGTACTTC
- - TRBJ1-2 TRBV6-6 CASSTDRNYGYTF TGTGCCAGCAGCACCGACAGAAACTATGGCTACACCTTC
- TRBD2 TRBJ2-3 TRBV9 CASSVLAGSTDTQYF TGTGCCAGCAGCGTACTAGCGGGAAGCACAGATACGCAGTATTTT
few - TRBJ1-3 TRBV9 CASSVGWSSSGNTIYF TGTGCCAGCAGCGTCGGTTGGTCGAGCTCTGGAAACACCATATATTTT
- TRBD1 TRBJ1-1 TRBV7-3 CASSPGTGSTEAFF TGTGCCAGCAGCCCCGGGACAGGAAGCACTGAAGCTTTCTTT
- - TRBJ2-5 TRBV5-6 CASSKDSQETQYF TGTGCCAGCAGCAAGGACAGCCAAGAGACCCAGTACTTC
- - TRBJ2-5 TRBV6-2/TRBV6-3 CASSAPQGTQETQYF TGTGCCAGCAGCGCCCCACAGGGCACGCAAGAGACCCAGTACTTC
- - TRBJ2-5 TRBV7-9 CASRGTFSETQYF TGTGCCAGCAGGGGGACATTTAGCGAGACCCAGTACTTC
- - TRBJ1-4 TRBV18 CASSPITGGDGKLFF TGTGCCAGCTCACCAATAACAGGAGGGGACGGGAAACTGTTTTTT
- TRBD1 TRBJ2-1 TRBV10-3 CAIRTEGTGVDEQFF TGTGCCATCAGAACCGAAGGGACAGGGGTCGATGAGCAGTTCTTC
- TRBD1 TRBJ1-5 TRBV5-8 CASSPGTGGRQPQHF TGTGCCAGCAGCCCCGGGACAGGGGGCCGTCAGCCCCAGCATTTT
- TRBD2 TRBJ2-3 TRBV4-1 CASSLSGSSDTQYF TGCGCCAGCAGCCTTAGCGGGAGTTCAGATACGCAGTATTTT
- - TRBJ1-2 TRBV19 CASSPDGERGYTF TGTGCCAGTAGTCCCGACGGGGAACGAGGCTACACCTTC
- TRBD1 TRBJ2-3 TRBV7-2 CASSGHGQGPRDTQYF TGTGCCAGCAGCGGGCACGGACAGGGCCCAAGGGATACGCAGTATTTT
- - TRBJ2-5 TRBV6-5 CASKLDNRRGETQYF TGTGCCAGCAAGCTAGACAATAGGAGGGGAGAGACCCAGTACTTC
- - TRBJ1-5 TRBV4-3 CASSQEAGGNQPQHF TGCGCCAGCAGCCAAGAGGCAGGGGGCAATCAGCCCCAGCATTTT
once TRBD2 TRBJ2-3 TRBV5-4 CASSAGLAGGDTQYF TGTGCCAGCAGCGCCGGACTAGCGGGAGGAGATACGCAGTATTTT
once - TRBJ2-3 TRBV4-3 CASSQDLSGIGTDTQYF TGCGCCAGCAGCCAAGATTTGTCAGGCATCGGCACAGATACGCAGTATTTT
- TRBD2 TRBJ2-5 TRBV11-2 CASSLGRAGGPSGTQYF TGTGCCAGCAGCCTAGGGAGAGCGGGAGGGCCCTCTGGGACCCAGTACTTC
once - TRBJ1-1 TRBV6-6 CASSYGGSTEAFF TGTGCCAGCAGTTACGGGGGGAGTACTGAAGCTTTCTTT